This entry features one T cell receptor beta chain sequence. The antigen is not known. The sample belongs to a study of lymphopenia after photon versus proton radiotherapy. The repertoire was sequenced with immunoSEQ multiplex PCR; TCRdb's copy has only in-frame clones and lacks some. The data hold under 80,000 clones, with around 85% observed a single time. From germline, CDR1 is MNHNY and CDR2 SVGAGI (reference sequence). V lost 2 bases and J 10 bases, leaving 8 bases between the germline ends. CDR3 length: 11 residues. Findings of the study overall: After lymphocyte nadir, photon-treated repertoires showed oligoclonal expansion, especially CD8+ Temra.

The rearrangement joins TRBV6-6 to TRBJ1-1, with a possible D match to TRBD1 (5 bases). This receptor was taken from a man in his forties with gastric cancer. The sample was peripheral blood, taken from a patient treated with photon-based radiotherapy. CDR3 residues: CASSYSGGAFF. As DNA, the CDR3 is TGTGCCAGCAGTTACAGTGGGGGAGCTTTCTTT.